These T cell receptor beta chains were read from a single sample in a study of T cell repertoires in cytomegalovirus infection. These receptors' targets are unknown. TCRdb re-analysed the reads in MiXCR, keeping a single row per CDR3 protein. The sample contains roughly 700,000 distinct CDR3 sequences, around a third of which appear only once. This sample comprised cultured PBMCs, obtained from culture after CMV antigen stimulation. The source of these receptors is a human donor in good health (CMV status not recorded). Some clones in this sample may be carry-over from other donors' samples. CDR3s include the opening cysteine and the closing phenylalanine or tryptophan. The D gene is left open where the match is weak. Size is omitted from some rows. Given values are once, few, many or a class for expanded clones.

TRBV10-3,.,TRBD2,TRBJ2-1,TGTGCCATCAGAGGGACTAGCGGGAACAATGAGCAGTTCTTC,CAIRGTSGNNEQFF
TRBV19,few,.,TRBJ2-3,TGTGCCAGTAGTATGAGGGCTCAGGTGGCCCTTAGCACAGATACGCAGTATTTT,CASSMRAQVALSTDTQYF
TRBV7-8,.,TRBD1,TRBJ2-3,TGTGCCAGCAGCGGGGACAGGGCAGAGAATACGCAGTATTTT,CASSGDRAENTQYF
TRBV7-9,.,.,TRBJ2-1,TGTGCCAGCAGCCCGCGTTTGTCCAGTTTCCACAATGAGCAGTTCTTC,CASSPRLSSFHNEQFF
TRBV7-2,.,TRBD1,TRBJ2-3,TGTGCCAGCAGCAAGGGGGCGAGGACTCTCGATACGCAGTATTTT,CASSKGARTLDTQYF
TRBV6-1,.,.,TRBJ1-4,TGTGCCAGCAGTGTCCAGGGGTCGAGGGAAAAACTGTTTTTT,CASSVQGSREKLFF
TRBV4-1,.,.,TRBJ1-1,TGCGCCAGCAGCCCTCACGGCCCCCTCACTGAAGCTTTCTTT,CASSPHGPLTEAFF
TRBV19,many,.,TRBJ2-2,TGTGCCAGTTCGGGGGACACCGGGGAGCTGTTTTTT,CASSGDTGELFF
TRBV7-6,many,TRBD2,TRBJ2-1,TGTGCCAGCAGCCACCAGGGGCTAGCGGGAAACAATGAGCAGTTCTTC,CASSHQGLAGNNEQFF
TRBV3-1,.,.,TRBJ2-3,TGTGCCAGCAGCCAAAGGCAGGACCTCACAGATACGCAGTATTTT,CASSQRQDLTDTQYF
TRBV7-8,many,.,TRBJ1-3,TGTGCCAGCAGCCTAGGGAGGGGGAGATCTGGAAACACCATATATTTT,CASSLGRGRSGNTIYF
TRBV29-1,.,TRBD2,TRBJ2-1,TGCAGCGTTGAAACTAGCGGGGGCAGCTCCTACAATGAGCAGTTCTTC,CSVETSGGSSYNEQFF
TRBV27,.,TRBD2,TRBJ2-3,TGTGCCAGCAGCCGGGGGACTAGCGGGGGGCAAGGGTTCACAGATACGCAGTATTTT,CASSRGTSGGQGFTDTQYF
TRBV6-5,few,TRBD2,TRBJ2-3,TGTGCCAGCAGATCCCCTAGCGGGGGGGCAGAAGATACGCAGTATTTT,CASRSPSGGAEDTQYF
TRBV19,.,.,TRBJ2-3,TGTGCCAGTAGTATAAGGCAGTACAGGGCGGCGGATACGCAGTATTTT,CASSIRQYRAADTQYF
TRBV2,.,TRBD2,TRBJ2-3,TGTGCCAGCAGTGACCGACTAGCTCGCACAGATACGCAGTATTTT,CASSDRLARTDTQYF
TRBV6-2/TRBV6-3,.,.,TRBJ2-3,TGTGCCAGCAGGGGGGACGGTAGCACAGATACGCAGTATTTT,CASRGDGSTDTQYF
TRBV6-5,few,TRBD1,TRBJ2-5,TGTGCCAGCAGTGTACTCGGGACAGGGGTCCAAGAGACCCAGTACTTC,CASSVLGTGVQETQYF
TRBV12-3/TRBV12-4,.,.,TRBJ1-5,TGTGCCAGCAGTTCCCGGGCCCTTAGCAATCAGCCCCAGCATTTT,CASSSRALSNQPQHF
TRBV6-6,few,.,TRBJ1-5,TGTGCCAGCTGCGGCAGAAACAATCAGCCCCAGCATTTT,CASCGRNNQPQHF
TRBV7-6,few,TRBD1,TRBJ2-1,TGTGCCAGCAGCCCCCGACAGGGCCCTTCCTACAATGAGCAGTTCTTC,CASSPRQGPSYNEQFF
TRBV7-8,many,.,TRBJ2-5,TGTGCCAGCACAATTGGGCTAGCGCGGCAAGAGACCCAGTACTTC,CASTIGLARQETQYF
TRBV6-5,.,.,TRBJ2-7,TGTGCCAGCGGGAGGATCCCCGGTTCCTACGAGCAGTACTTC,CASGRIPGSYEQYF
TRBV4-1,few,.,TRBJ1-5,TGCGCCAGCAGCCGTACCCCGCAGGGAAAGGGTCAGCCCCAGCATTTT,CASSRTPQGKGQPQHF
TRBV6-2/TRBV6-3,.,TRBD2,TRBJ2-7,TGTGCCAGCAGCCGCCCCGGGACTAGCGGCTACGAGCAGTACTTC,CASSRPGTSGYEQYF
TRBV20-1,.,.,TRBJ2-7,TGCAGTGCTAGAGGGACCAACTCCTACGAGCAGTACTTC,CSARGTNSYEQYF
TRBV6-2/TRBV6-3,.,.,TRBJ2-7,TGTGCCAGCAGTTACGAGCGCCTCTACGAGCAGTACTTC,CASSYERLYEQYF
TRBV7-2,few,.,TRBJ2-7,TGTGCCAGCAGCCCCCACGCAGGGACCTACGAGCAGTACTTC,CASSPHAGTYEQYF
TRBV7-2,.,TRBD1,TRBJ2-1,TGTGCCAGCAGCATGACAGGGGGGGGCTACAATGAGCAGTTCTTC,CASSMTGGGYNEQFF
TRBV7-6,many,.,TRBJ2-5,TGTGCCAGCAGCTTAGGCGGAGAATTCCAAGAGACCCAGTACTTC,CASSLGGEFQETQYF
TRBV4-2,.,.,TRBJ1-6,TGTGCCAGCAGTCCCGATCTTGTGGATTCACCCCTCCACTTT,CASSPDLVDSPLHF
TRBV24-1,once,.,TRBJ2-2,TGTGCCACCAGTGACCTCGGTGGAACCGGGGAGCTGTTTTTT,CATSDLGGTGELFF
TRBV20-1,.,.,TRBJ2-1,TGCAGTGTAATCGGCGGCTCCTACAATGAGCAGTTCTTC,CSVIGGSYNEQFF
TRBV30,.,TRBD2,TRBJ2-1,TGTGCCTGGAGTGGTAGCGGGGATTCAGACAATGAGCAGTTCTTC,CAWSGSGDSDNEQFF
TRBV29-1,.,.,TRBJ1-1,TGCAGCGTTGAATGGTGGAACACTGAAGCTTTCTTT,CSVEWWNTEAFF
TRBV27,.,.,TRBJ1-2,TGTGCCAGCAGTTCCAAACCCTCCGGGACCGCCTATGGCTACACCTTC,CASSSKPSGTAYGYTF
TRBV5-1,once,.,TRBJ2-3,TGCGCCAGCAGCATGGAACTCTCCACAGATACGCAGTATTTT,CASSMELSTDTQYF
TRBV7-9,few,.,TRBJ1-4,TGTGCCAGCAGCTTAATGAGGGGCAATGAAAAACTGTTTTTT,CASSLMRGNEKLFF
TRBV24-1,.,.,TRBJ2-3,TGTGCCACCAGTGATTTCGATCGGAGAGAACGGGATCTAACAGATACGCAGTATTTT,CATSDFDRRERDLTDTQYF
TRBV6-1,many,TRBD1,TRBJ1-4,TGTGCCACCCAACCCTTGGACAGGGGAAATGAAAAACTGTTTTTT,CATQPLDRGNEKLFF